This T cell receptor (beta chain) stems from a study of blood T cell repertoires in COVID-19. Study processing details: Cell counts per sample came from amplifying reference gene primers. The table came from immunoSEQ multiplex PCR; TCRdb's copy has only in-frame clones and leaves some out. That table furnishes V, J and clone size, whereas the DNA furnished D and trimming. The repertoire consists of about 190,000 clones, with more than 85% occurring once and the leading ten covering about 1.1%. J lost 0 bases, V lost 5 bases, and 10 bases had no gene match. The CDR3 is 18 amino acids. Germline CDR1 reads SNHLY; CDR2 reads FYNNEI.

This clonotype was sampled from a man aged 30 to 39 with acute or convalescent COVID-19. V and J are TRBV2 and TRBJ1-5, with 10 bases aligning to TRBD1. The material sequenced was peripheral blood. The CDR3 is CASSRARDRGNSNQPQHF. As DNA, the CDR3 is TGTGCCAGCAGTCGCGCCCGGGACAGGGGAAATAGCAATCAGCCCCAGCATTTT.